This is a list of T cell receptor beta chains from one sample in a study of blood T cells in healthy people across ages. In TCRdb, the 5' RACE reads were re-called with MiXCR into one record per CDR3 protein. The sample lists roughly 560,000 distinct CDR3 sequences, less than 25% occurring once. In addition, the sample was reused for a study of T cells of mothers and their children.

Material: blood. All receptors come from a boy aged 10-17 years in good health. Each CDR3 is given with its conserved first and last residue. The order of the fields is V gene, D gene, clone size, J gene, CDR3 protein, CDR3 DNA. The D gene is left open where the match is weak. Clone size is shown for a subset of rows, as once, few, many or a class of expanded clone.

>TRBV28|TRBD2|.|TRBJ2-3
CASSFIKTSGGAHSTDTQYF
TGTGCCAGCAGTTTCATAAAGACTAGCGGGGGGGCCCATAGCACAGATACGCAGTATTTT
>TRBV4-1|.|.|TRBJ2-3
CASSQRGEVPQATQYF
TGCGCCAGCAGCCAAAGGGGGGAAGTTCCGCAGGCTACGCAGTATTTT
>TRBV11-2|TRBD2|.|TRBJ2-3
CASSLSPPGLAGADTQYF
TGTGCCAGCAGCTTATCTCCCCCGGGACTAGCGGGGGCAGATACGCAGTATTTT
>TRBV7-8|.|.|TRBJ1-2
CASSLTGLSFGYTF
TGTGCCAGCAGCTTAACAGGGTTGAGTTTTGGCTACACCTTC
>TRBV29-1|.|.|TRBJ1-2
CSVASLGEGFGYTF
TGCAGCGTTGCGTCGTTGGGGGAAGGCTTCGGCTACACCTTC
>TRBV5-6|.|few|TRBJ2-3
CASSLAFGAPTATDTQYF
TGTGCCAGCAGCTTGGCCTTTGGTGCTCCTACTGCCACAGATACGCAGTATTTT
>TRBV7-2|.|.|TRBJ2-7
CASSLNGQLSYEQYF
TGTGCCAGCAGCTTAAATGGGCAGCTCTCCTACGAGCAGTACTTC
>TRBV9|.|.|TRBJ1-1
CASSAPHKGDTEAFF
TGTGCCAGCAGCGCTCCTCACAAAGGGGACACTGAAGCTTTCTTT
>TRBV29-1|.|many|TRBJ2-4
CSVEPRDVGKNIQYF
TGCAGCGTTGAACCAAGGGATGTGGGCAAAAACATTCAGTACTTC
>TRBV4-3|.|.|TRBJ1-2
CASSQALSPGYTF
TGCGCCAGCAGCCAAGCTCTAAGCCCCGGCTACACCTTC
>TRBV12-3/TRBV12-4|.|.|TRBJ1-1
CASRLTPVNLNTEAFF
TGTGCCAGCAGGCTCACCCCCGTAAATTTGAACACTGAAGCTTTCTTT
>TRBV28|TRBD1|few|TRBJ2-7
CASSSPWTGHYEQYF
TGTGCCAGCAGTTCTCCGTGGACAGGGCACTACGAGCAGTACTTC
>TRBV21-1|.|.|TRBJ2-7
CASSNKGPGVYEQYF
TGTGCCAGCAGCAATAAGGGGCCGGGGGTCTACGAGCAGTACTTC
>TRBV6-2/TRBV6-3|.|few|TRBJ2-6
CASSSGRGIYSGANVLTF
TGTGCCAGCAGTTCTGGACGTGGCATTTACTCAGGGGCCAACGTCCTGACTTTC
>TRBV9|.|few|TRBJ2-7
CASSVSSDSSYEQYF
TGTGCCAGCAGCGTATCTTCGGACAGCTCCTACGAGCAGTACTTC
>TRBV27|.|.|TRBJ2-4
CASSLTARVNIQYF
TGTGCCAGCAGTTTAACCGCCAGGGTAAACATTCAGTACTTC
>TRBV4-1|TRBD1|.|TRBJ2-5
CASSGERTGVAETQYF
TGCGCCAGCAGCGGGGAGAGGACAGGGGTTGCAGAGACCCAGTACTTC
>TRBV2|.|many|TRBJ2-1
CASSYGGDEQFF
TGTGCCAGCAGTTATGGGGGCGACGAGCAGTTCTTC
>TRBV29-1|.|.|TRBJ2-1
CSVVTTYNEQFF
TGCAGCGTTGTTACGACCTACAATGAGCAGTTCTTC
>TRBV7-2|.|.|TRBJ1-1
CASSLAPGDTEAFF
TGTGCCAGCAGCTTAGCTCCCGGAGACACTGAAGCTTTCTTT
>TRBV6-6|.|many|TRBJ1-1
CASTPGGTEAFF
TGTGCCAGCACCCCGGGGGGGACTGAAGCTTTCTTT
>TRBV7-2|TRBD2|few|TRBJ2-7
CANSLVSGGAYEQYF
TGTGCCAACAGCTTAGTCAGCGGGGGGGCCTACGAGCAGTACTTC
>TRBV29-1|TRBD2|.|TRBJ2-5
CSVATAGGRETQYF
TGCAGCGTTGCGACAGCGGGGGGGCGAGAGACCCAGTACTTC
>TRBV15|.|.|TRBJ1-2
CATSRDLYGYTF
TGTGCCACCAGCAGAGATCTGTATGGCTACACCTTC
>TRBV7-9|TRBD2|.|TRBJ2-1
CASSLLASGFGNEQFF
TGTGCCAGCAGCTTATTAGCTAGCGGGTTCGGCAATGAGCAGTTCTTC
>TRBV6-6|TRBD1|few|TRBJ2-7
CASSYSAGGPYEQYF
TGTGCCAGCAGTTACTCGGCAGGGGGTCCCTACGAGCAGTACTTC
>TRBV27|TRBD2|.|TRBJ2-7
CASSLAGEVVEQYF
TGTGCCAGCAGTTTAGCGGGAGAGGTTGTTGAGCAGTACTTC
>TRBV5-1|.|few|TRBJ1-1
CAGSLVGQFTEAFF
TGCGCCGGCAGCTTGGTCGGACAGTTCACTGAAGCTTTCTTT
>TRBV7-3|TRBD1|few|TRBJ2-2
CASRNGTGSTGELFF
TGTGCCAGCAGAAATGGGACAGGGTCCACCGGGGAGCTGTTTTTT
>TRBV20-1|TRBD2|.|TRBJ2-1
CSARARSLRGLAGGEQFF
TGCAGTGCTAGGGCCAGGAGTTTGAGGGGACTAGCGGGAGGTGAGCAGTTCTTC
>TRBV15|TRBD2|.|TRBJ2-1
CATSRGLAGGDEQFF
TGTGCCACCAGCAGAGGACTAGCGGGTGGGGATGAGCAGTTCTTC
>TRBV20-1|.|.|TRBJ1-2
CSARAAAGYTF
TGCAGTGCCCGCGCCGCAGCGGGCTACACCTTC
>TRBV4-3|TRBD1|.|TRBJ1-1
CASSPRQGVNTEAFF
TGCGCCAGCAGCCCGCGACAGGGGGTGAACACTGAAGCTTTCTTT
>TRBV29-1|.|.|TRBJ1-2
CSVGRGVGQTSNYGYTF
TGCAGCGTTGGTCGGGGAGTAGGGCAGACGTCTAACTATGGCTACACCTTC
>TRBV28|TRBD1|few|TRBJ2-1
CATAGQGGSYNEQFF
TGTGCCACCGCCGGACAGGGAGGCTCCTACAATGAGCAGTTCTTC
>TRBV7-3|.|.|TRBJ2-1
CASSLGGHYNEQFF
TGTGCCAGCAGCTTAGGGGGGCACTACAATGAGCAGTTCTTC
>TRBV7-2|.|.|TRBJ1-4
CASNFATNEKLFF
TGTGCCAGCAACTTTGCAACTAATGAAAAACTGTTTTTT
>TRBV5-5|.|.|TRBJ1-4
CASSLEGTTTNEKLFF
TGTGCCAGCAGCCTGGAAGGGACGACAACTAATGAAAAACTGTTTTTT
>TRBV7-9|TRBD2|.|TRBJ2-3
CASRGLAGVKDTQYF
TGTGCCAGCAGGGGACTAGCGGGAGTGAAAGATACGCAGTATTTT
>TRBV7-3|.|.|TRBJ2-2
CASSRQPTTGELFF
TGTGCCAGCAGCAGACAACCCACCACCGGGGAGCTGTTTTTT
>TRBV6-5|TRBD1|few|TRBJ2-3
CASSYRDRDTQYF
TGTGCCAGCAGTTACAGGGACAGGGATACGCAGTATTTT
>TRBV4-3|.|many|TRBJ2-6
CASSQENGANVLTF
TGCGCCAGCAGTCAAGAGAACGGGGCCAACGTCCTGACTTTC
>TRBV9|.|.|TRBJ1-1
CASSRSGLTVNTEAFF
TGTGCCAGCAGCCGCTCCGGGTTAACAGTGAACACTGAAGCTTTCTTT